Presented here are 10 T cell receptor beta chains from one specimen sequenced in a study of blood T cell repertoires in COVID-19. Clones were sequenced by immunoSEQ multiplex PCR, and TCRdb holds only the in-frame ones, with some missing. The sample records about 170,000 clones, around 85% being singletons. What was sequenced was peripheral blood. Source of these receptors: a woman aged 80 or over with COVID-19, enrolled during active disease.

This CDR3 is CASSDTGGTQPQHF. The CDR3, as DNA: TGTGCCAGCAGTGATACAGGGGGCACGCAGCCCCAGCATTTT. The gene calls are TRBV2 and TRBJ1-5; 9 bases fit TRBD1. The CDR3 covers 14 residues. Trimming removed 3 bases from V and 7 bases from J; junction bases left unmatched: 4. Germline lookup yields CDR1 SNHLY and CDR2 FYNNEI.

Only one count was recorded for this clone. This chain links TRBV3-1 (or the pseudogene TRBV3-2) with TRBJ2-5; D uncertain. V was clipped by 0 bases and J by 6 bases, with 5 bases between them. This CDR3 region has 12 residues. Per the germline V gene, CDR1 is LGHDT and CDR2 is YNNKEL (reference sequence). The CDR3 here is CASSQDLQTQYF. For the CDR3, the DNA is TGTGCCAGCAGCCAAGATCTTCAGACCCAGTACTTC.

The V gene is TRBV5-4, the J gene TRBJ1-5, with unresolved D. Germline V CDR1 and CDR2: SGHNT, YYREEE (reference sequence). Trimming took off 0 bases at V and 11 bases at J, with 15 bases between the two ends. The CDR3 consists of 14 residues. CDR3 in DNA: TGTGCCAGCAGCTTGGAGGGTGGGAGAGGGACCCAGCATTTT. Residues: CASSLEGGRGTQHF.

This chain uses TRBV2 with TRBJ1-3; 10 positions match TRBD1. V shed 6 bases, J shed 8 bases, and the junction held 4 bases outside the gene matches. The CDR3 loop spans 13 amino acids. The germline CDR1 and CDR2 sequences are SNHLY and FYNNEI. The CDR3 bases are TGTGCCAGCAGGGGACAGGGGTGGGACACCATATATTTT. Translation gives CASRGQGWDTIYF.

This clone was recorded only once. This sequence joins TRBV5-1 and TRBJ2-1; 9 bases map to TRBD1. Germline trimming cut 0 bases from V and 4 bases from J; bases unmatched to any gene: 2. This CDR3 is 15 amino acids long. Germline assignment: CDR1 SGHRS and CDR2 YFSETQ. CDR3 protein: CASSLGDRDYNEQFF. DNA of the CDR3: TGCGCCAGCAGCTTGGGGGACAGGGATTACAATGAGCAGTTCTTC.

This rearrangement joins TRBV7-8 to TRBJ2-7; possibly TRBD2 for D (5 bases). The CDR3 consists of 14 residues. Germline-derived CDR1 and CDR2 are SGHVS and FQNEAQ. Trimming took off 5 bases at V and 2 bases at J, with 13 bases between the two ends. CDR3 residues: CASSRLAQAYEQYF. The CDR3 nucleotides read TGTGCCAGCAGCCGATTAGCGCAGGCCTACGAGCAGTACTTC.

V gene TRBV10-2 combines with J gene TRBJ2-7; 9 bases are shared with TRBD2. V lost 3 bases, J lost 2 bases, and 5 bases stayed unmatched. Germline V gene lookup returns CDR1 WSHSY and CDR2 SAAADI. The CDR3 has 15 residues. The CDR3: CASSDLTSGTYEQYF. The CDR3 bases are TGCGCCAGCAGTGATCTGACTAGCGGAACCTACGAGCAGTACTTC.

This clone was detected once. V usage is TRBV5-1 and J usage is TRBJ2-5, with TRBD2 matching over 11 bases. Unmatched junction bases numbered 6, after V lost 4 bases and J lost 4 bases. The CDR3 covers 15 residues. Germline loops: CDR1 SGHRS, CDR2 YFSETQ. The CDR3 loop is CASSGVAGGPETQYF. The CDR3 DNA reads TGCGCCAGCAGCGGCGTAGCGGGAGGGCCAGAGACCCAGTACTTC.

This clone was seen a single time. The rearrangement uses TRBV4-1 and TRBJ2-3; the D gene is possibly TRBD1 (5 bases). The CDR3 sequence is 17 residues long. Germline CDR1 reads MGHRA; CDR2 reads YSYEKL. Trimming shortened V by 2 bases and J by 2 bases, and 17 bases separated the two germline ends. The CDR3 DNA follows: TGCGCCAGCAGCCAAAGGGGCGGAAGCCCTTCCACAGATACGCAGTATTTT. Translated, it gives CASSQRGGSPSTDTQYF.

This chain uses TRBV7-9 with TRBJ1-4; D gene ambiguous. Germline assignment: CDR1 SEHNR and CDR2 FQNEAQ (reference sequence). V was pared by 5 bases and J by 2 bases, with 12 bases between. The CDR3 runs to 15 residues. CDR3 sequence (DNA): TGTGCCAGCAGCGCAAGACTTTCTACTAATGAAAAACTGTTTTTT. Translation: CASSARLSTNEKLFF.